This record concerns one T cell receptor (beta chain) sequence. Sequencing used immunoSEQ multiplex PCR; TCRdb keeps in-frame clones, though not all of them. The repertoire holds about 15,000 clones, with just over 85% as singletons. This sample was included in a study of T cell repertoires in ileal Crohn's disease. Germline assignment: CDR1 KGHSH and CDR2 LQKENI. The CDR3 covers 18 residues. Trimming took 3 bases from V and 5 from J, leaving 25 bases between them. The sequenced material came from ileal tissue. The chain couples TRBV18 to TRBJ2-5, with D possibly TRBD1 on 7 matching bases. This TCR came from an adult with Crohn's disease. CDR3 DNA sequence: TGTGCCAGCTCACCGAAGGTTACCGTTGGGGACAGCGGGGAGACCCAGTACTTC. This codes for CASSPKVTVGDSGETQYF.